The T cell receptor beta chain described here comes from a study of shared clonotypes between healthy human individuals. Study context: The people who gave samples were a couple of women and a few men aged 18 to 49.

In the authors' workflow: There were no quality scores in the junction-only immunoSEQ sequences, so filtering differed. Some clones are missing from TCRdb's copy, which holds only in-frame ones; the method was immunoSEQ multiplex PCR. V and J calls plus clone size are reproduced from that table; the DNA served to infer D and trimming. The sample yields some 630,000 clones, roughly 96% seen once. CD8 cells regarded as naive lacked CD45RO, were positively chosen for CCR7, and omitted terminally differentiated effector memory CD45RA+ cells. The CDR3 sequence is 15 residues long. Germline V CDR1 and CDR2: LNHDA, SQIVND (reference sequence). V was clipped by 4 bases and J by 4 bases; unmatched bases: 7.

The sequencing input was naive CD8+ T cells sorted from blood. The sequence derives from a young woman in good health. The genes are TRBV19 and TRBJ2-1; 7 positions agree with TRBD1. As DNA, the CDR3 is TGTGCCAGTAGTACTCCGGGACAGCATTACAATGAGCAGTTCTTC. Residues: CASSTPGQHYNEQFF. The whole variable domain, filled in from reference TRBV19 and TRBJ2-1, reads DGGITQSPKYLFRKEGQNVTLSCEQNLNHDAMYWYRQDPGQGLRLIYYSQIVNDFQKGDIAEGYSVSREKKESFPLTVTSAQKNPTAFYLCASSTPGQHYNEQFFGPGTRLTVL.